The rows below give T cell receptor beta chains drawn from one sample of a study of OX40 agonist ivuxolimab in advanced cancers. Sequencing was performed with immunoSEQ multiplex PCR; in TCRdb, only in-frame clones are kept and a portion is missing. In the table there are about 110,000 clones, around 93% of which are singletons. The sample was CD4+ or CD8+ T cells sorted from blood, taken in a trial of the OX40 agonist ivuxolimab. The receptor source for this set is an adult with an advanced solid tumor such as melanoma, head and neck, liver or kidney cancer. The CDR3 runs from the conserved cysteine through the conserved F or W. D genes are given only for firm matches. Clone size appears in some rows only: once, few, many, or a class for an expanded clone.

J	size	V	D	length	CDR3	DNA
TRBJ1-5	-	TRBV10-3	-	13	CAISEGVGQPQHF	TGTGCCATCAGTGAAGGGGTCGGTCAGCCCCAGCATTTT
TRBJ2-7	once	TRBV7-9	TRBD2	14	CASSAGLAGYEQYF	TGTGCCAGCAGCGCGGGACTAGCGGGATACGAGCAGTACTTC
TRBJ2-7	-	TRBV5-1	-	13	CASSLDGTYEQYF	TGCGCCAGCAGCTTGGACGGAACCTACGAGCAGTACTTC
TRBJ2-7	-	TRBV18	-	14	CASSPPTELYEQYF	TGTGCCAGCTCACCCCCGACGGAGCTGTACGAGCAGTACTTC
TRBJ2-5	-	TRBV5-6	-	13	CASSPATVETQYF	TGTGCCAGCAGCCCGGCCACGGTGGAGACCCAGTACTTC
TRBJ2-6	-	TRBV5-1	-	14	CASSPQSGANVLTF	TGCGCCAGCAGTCCACAGTCTGGGGCCAACGTCCTGACTTTC
TRBJ2-1	-	TRBV10-3	TRBD2	16	CAISDRGLAGGSEQFF	TGTGCCATCAGTGATAGGGGACTAGCGGGAGGAAGTGAGCAGTTCTTC
TRBJ2-1	-	TRBV14	TRBD2	15	CASSQDWREGGEQFF	TGTGCCAGCAGCCAAGATTGGCGGGAGGGGGGTGAGCAGTTCTTC
TRBJ1-6	-	TRBV27	-	16	CASSLEGWGVQSPLHF	TGTGCCAGCAGTTTAGAAGGGTGGGGGGTGCAGTCACCCCTCCACTTT
TRBJ1-1	-	TRBV6-5	-	14	CASRGQVDGTEAFF	TGTGCCAGCAGGGGCCAGGTGGACGGCACTGAAGCTTTCTTT
TRBJ2-2	-	TRBV11-3	TRBD1	15	CASSPTGGNTGELFF	TGTGCCAGCAGCCCTACAGGGGGGAACACCGGGGAGCTGTTTTTT
TRBJ1-4	-	TRBV30	-	13	CAWRGPANEKLFF	TGTGCCTGGAGGGGGCCAGCTAATGAAAAACTGTTTTTT
TRBJ1-4	-	TRBV18	-	17	CASSPFRSGTANEKLFF	TGTGCCAGCTCACCATTCAGGTCGGGGACCGCTAATGAAAAACTGTTTTTT
TRBJ2-7	-	TRBV11-2	-	14	CASSPGTDPYEQYF	TGTGCCAGCAGCCCCGGGACGGACCCCTACGAGCAGTACTTC
TRBJ1-2	few	TRBV29-1	TRBD1	15	CSVQANNRGQGGYTF	TGCAGCGTTCAAGCCAATAACAGGGGGCAAGGTGGCTACACCTTC
TRBJ2-5	-	TRBV18	TRBD2	15	CASSPPSGGPETQYF	TGTGCCAGCTCACCACCGTCGGGGGGGCCGGAGACCCAGTACTTC
TRBJ1-1	-	TRBV6-5	-	14	CASSPGGVNTEAFF	TGTGCCAGCAGCCCCGGGGGTGTGAACACTGAAGCTTTCTTT
TRBJ2-7	-	TRBV7-3	TRBD1	14	CASSPRQGAYEQYF	TGTGCCAGCAGCCCCCGACAGGGCGCCTACGAGCAGTACTTC
TRBJ2-5	-	TRBV6-5	TRBD1	14	CASSPRTGFETQYF	TGTGCCAGCAGTCCAAGGACAGGATTCGAGACCCAGTACTTC
TRBJ2-7	-	TRBV7-7	-	18	CASSSRPYGSDNSYEQYF	TGTGCTAGCAGCTCCCGACCATACGGGAGCGATAATAGCTACGAGCAGTACTTC
TRBJ2-5	-	TRBV7-9	-	15	CASSSPGGGSETQYF	TGTGCCAGCAGCTCCCCGGGTGGGGGTTCGGAGACCCAGTACTTC
TRBJ1-5	-	TRBV5-1	-	15	CASSRTGQGNQPQHF	TGCGCCAGCAGCCGGACGGGTCAGGGCAATCAGCCCCAGCATTTT
TRBJ2-5	-	TRBV30	-	12	CACRLSQETQYF	TGTGCCTGTAGGCTGTCTCAAGAGACCCAGTACTTC
TRBJ1-5	-	TRBV28	-	16	CASSSAWSRGNQPQHF	TGTGCCAGCAGTTCCGCATGGTCCAGGGGTAATCAGCCCCAGCATTTT
TRBJ2-5	-	TRBV11-3	TRBD2	17	CASSWGALAGAQETQYF	TGTGCCAGCAGCTGGGGGGCCCTAGCGGGGGCGCAAGAGACCCAGTACTTC
TRBJ2-7	-	TRBV10-2	TRBD1	16	CASSESWTGRSYEQYF	TGCGCCAGCAGTGAGTCGTGGACAGGGCGCTCCTACGAGCAGTACTTC
TRBJ2-7	-	TRBV2	TRBD2	15	CASSASSAGAYEQYF	TGTGCCAGCAGTGCCTCAAGTGCGGGAGCCTACGAGCAGTACTTC
TRBJ1-5	-	TRBV7-8	-	13	CASSLAIVQPQHF	TGTGCCAGCAGCTTAGCTATCGTTCAGCCCCAGCATTTT
TRBJ2-5	-	TRBV30	-	13	CAWTLAGSGTQYF	TGTGCCTGGACGCTAGCCGGTAGTGGGACCCAGTACTTC
TRBJ2-7	-	TRBV7-8	-	13	CASTLGTEYEQYF	TGTGCCAGCACCCTCGGGACGGAATACGAGCAGTACTTC
TRBJ1-5	-	TRBV29-1	-	16	CSVEYEDISSNQPQHF	TGCAGCGTTGAGTATGAGGATATCAGTAGCAATCAGCCCCAGCATTTT
TRBJ2-2	-	TRBV6-1	-	14	CASARGVDTGELFF	TGTGCCAGCGCCAGGGGTGTGGACACCGGGGAGCTGTTTTTT